Shown below are 4 T cell receptor beta chains from a single sample sequenced in a study of blood T cell repertoires in COVID-19. Method: immunoSEQ multiplex PCR; TCRdb's copy keeps in-frame clones and lacks some. The sample holds about 350,000 clones, around 87% seen once. Sequencing was performed on PBMCs or T cells enriched from blood (not recorded which). Every receptor here comes from a woman in her 30s who had recovered from COVID-19.

The CDR3 DNA sequence: TGTGCCAGCAGCTTAGGCCGAGCTGCGGGGGGTAACCAAGAGACCCAGTACTTC. Its translation is CASSLGRAAGGNQETQYF. V usage is TRBV7-9 and J usage is TRBJ2-5; 8 bases map to TRBD2. V lost 1 base and J lost 0; bases outside the gene matches: 10. Germline CDR1 is SEHNR and CDR2 is FQNEAQ (reference sequence). CDR3 size: 18 residues.

This clone was recorded many times. The chain couples TRBV4-3 to TRBJ1-1; TRBD1 aligns across 7 bases. The CDR3 extends over 15 amino acids. CDR1 is LGHNA and CDR2 is YSLEER in the germline V gene. J lost 4 bases, V lost 3 bases, and 8 bases had no gene match. The CDR3 sequence is CASSHETGEGTEAFF. CDR3 nucleotide sequence: TGCGCCAGCAGCCATGAAACAGGGGAAGGCACTGAAGCTTTCTTT.

The chain uses TRBV11-2 and TRBJ1-2; D might be TRBD1 (6 bases). The V gene's germline CDR1 is SGHAT and CDR2 FQNNGV. This CDR3 is 15 amino acids long. V lost 0 bases and J 8 bases, leaving 16 bases between the germline ends. The CDR3 DNA is TGTGCCAGCAGCTTAGACCTCCAGGGGTTCTTGGGCTACACCTTC. This codes for CASSLDLQGFLGYTF.

The chain uses TRBV9 and TRBJ1-2; TRBD1 aligns across 12 bases. The CDR3 extends over 18 amino acids. V shed 2 bases, J shed 2 bases, and the junction held 10 bases outside the gene matches. Looked up from germline, CDR1 is SGDLS and CDR2 is YYNGEE. The CDR3 nucleotides are TGTGCCAGCAGCGTTCTATCCCGGGACAGGGGGCAGAACTATGGCTACACCTTC. Protein: CASSVLSRDRGQNYGYTF.